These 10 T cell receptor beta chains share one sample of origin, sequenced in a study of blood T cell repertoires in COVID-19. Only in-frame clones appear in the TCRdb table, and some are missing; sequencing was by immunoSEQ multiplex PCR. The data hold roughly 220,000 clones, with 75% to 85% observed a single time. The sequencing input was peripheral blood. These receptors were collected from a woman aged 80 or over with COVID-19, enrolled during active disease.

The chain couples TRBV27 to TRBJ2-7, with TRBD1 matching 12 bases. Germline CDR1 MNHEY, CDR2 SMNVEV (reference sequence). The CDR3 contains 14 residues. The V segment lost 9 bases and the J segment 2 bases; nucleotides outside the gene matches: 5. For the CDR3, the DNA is TGTGCCAGAAACCGGGACAGGGGGCCCTACGAGCAGTACTTC. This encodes CARNRDRGPYEQYF.

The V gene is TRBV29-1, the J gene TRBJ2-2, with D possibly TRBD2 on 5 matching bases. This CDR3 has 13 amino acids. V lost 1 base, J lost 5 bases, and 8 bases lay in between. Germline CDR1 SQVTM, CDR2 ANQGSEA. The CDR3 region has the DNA TGCAGCGTTGAAGGGGAGACGACCGGGGAGCTGTTTTTT. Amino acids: CSVEGETTGELFF.

CDR3 sequence (DNA): TGTGCCAGCTCATCCCAGGGTGTGGACTACGAGCAGTACTTC. Protein sequence: CASSSQGVDYEQYF. The chain employs TRBV18 and TRBJ2-7; tentatively, D is TRBD1 (5 bases). Looked up from germline, CDR1 is KGHSH and CDR2 is LQKENI. The CDR3 has 14 residues. With 5 bases removed from V and 3 bases from J, the gap between germline ends came to 14 bases.

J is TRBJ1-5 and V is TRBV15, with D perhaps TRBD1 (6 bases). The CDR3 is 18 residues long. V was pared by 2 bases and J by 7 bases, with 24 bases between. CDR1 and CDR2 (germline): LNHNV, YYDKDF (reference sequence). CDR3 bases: TGTGCCACCAGCAGACGCTTGGAGACAGGTACCTTCGGGCAGCCCCAGCATTTT. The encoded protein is CATSRRLETGTFGQPQHF. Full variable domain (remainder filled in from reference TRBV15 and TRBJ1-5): DAMVIQNPRYQVTQFGKPVTLSCSQTLNHNVMYWYQQKSSQAPKLLFHYYDKDFNNEADTPDNFQSRRPNTSFCFLDIRSPGLGDTAMYLCATSRRLETGTFGQPQHFGDGTRLSIL.

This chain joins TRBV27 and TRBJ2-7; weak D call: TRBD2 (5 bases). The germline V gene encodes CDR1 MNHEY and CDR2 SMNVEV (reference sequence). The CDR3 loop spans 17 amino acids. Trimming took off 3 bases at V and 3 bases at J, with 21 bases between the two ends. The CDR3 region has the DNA TGTGCCAGCAGTTTCCACCCACCCCGAGGACTGTTCTACGAGCAGTACTTC. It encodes CASSFHPPRGLFYEQYF.

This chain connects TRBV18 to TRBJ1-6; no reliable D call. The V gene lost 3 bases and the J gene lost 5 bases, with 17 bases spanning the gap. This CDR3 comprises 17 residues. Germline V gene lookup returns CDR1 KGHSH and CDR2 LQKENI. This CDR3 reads CASSPQVAGFNNSPLHF. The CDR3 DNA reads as TGTGCCAGCTCACCCCAAGTCGCGGGTTTCAATAATTCACCCCTCCACTTT.

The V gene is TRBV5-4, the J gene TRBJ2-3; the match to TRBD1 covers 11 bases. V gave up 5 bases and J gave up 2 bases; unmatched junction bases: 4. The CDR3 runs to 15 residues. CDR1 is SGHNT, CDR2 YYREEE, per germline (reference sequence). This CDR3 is CASRRDRGITDTQYF. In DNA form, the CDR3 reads TGTGCCAGCAGAAGGGACAGGGGGATCACAGATACGCAGTATTTT.

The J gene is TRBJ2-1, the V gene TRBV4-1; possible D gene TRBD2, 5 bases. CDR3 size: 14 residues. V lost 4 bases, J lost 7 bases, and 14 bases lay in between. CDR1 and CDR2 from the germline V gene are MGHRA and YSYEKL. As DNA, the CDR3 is TGCGCCAGCAGCCGATCGGAGGCTATGAATGAGCAGTTCTTC. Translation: CASSRSEAMNEQFF.

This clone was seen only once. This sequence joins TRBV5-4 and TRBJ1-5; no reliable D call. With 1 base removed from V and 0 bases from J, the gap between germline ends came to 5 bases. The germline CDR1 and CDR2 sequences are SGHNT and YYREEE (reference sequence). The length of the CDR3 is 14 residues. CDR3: CASSLPGSNQPQHF. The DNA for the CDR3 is TGTGCCAGCAGCTTGCCCGGTAGCAATCAGCCCCAGCATTTT.

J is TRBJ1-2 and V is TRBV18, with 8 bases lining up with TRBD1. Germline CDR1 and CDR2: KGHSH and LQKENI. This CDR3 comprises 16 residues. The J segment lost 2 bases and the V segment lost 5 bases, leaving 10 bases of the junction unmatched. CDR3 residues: CASSTGGTLSNYGYTF. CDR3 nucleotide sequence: TGTGCCAGCTCAACAGGGGGGACACTTTCCAACTATGGCTACACCTTC.